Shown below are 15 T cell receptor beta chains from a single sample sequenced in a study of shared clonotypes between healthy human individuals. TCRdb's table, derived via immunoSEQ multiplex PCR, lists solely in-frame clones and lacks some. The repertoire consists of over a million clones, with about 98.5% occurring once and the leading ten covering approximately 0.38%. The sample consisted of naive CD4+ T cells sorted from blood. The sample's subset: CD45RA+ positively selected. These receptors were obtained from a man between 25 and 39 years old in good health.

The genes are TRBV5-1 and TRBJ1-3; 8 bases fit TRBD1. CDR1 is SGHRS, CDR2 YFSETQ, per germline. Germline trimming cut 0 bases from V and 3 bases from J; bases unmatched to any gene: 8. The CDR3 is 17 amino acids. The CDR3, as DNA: TGCGCCAGCAGCTTGGAGGGCAGGGGGCCGATTGGAAACACCATATATTTT. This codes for CASSLEGRGPIGNTIYF.

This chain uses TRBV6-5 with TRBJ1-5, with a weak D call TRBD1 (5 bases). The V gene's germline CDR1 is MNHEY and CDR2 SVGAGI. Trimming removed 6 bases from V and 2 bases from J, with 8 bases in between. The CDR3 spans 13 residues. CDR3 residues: CASREGGNQPQHF. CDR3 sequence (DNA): TGTGCCAGCAGGGAAGGGGGCAATCAGCCCCAGCATTTT.

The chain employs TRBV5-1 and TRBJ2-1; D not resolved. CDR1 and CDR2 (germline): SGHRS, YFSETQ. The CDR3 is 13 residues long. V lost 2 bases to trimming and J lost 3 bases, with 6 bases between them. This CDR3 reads CASSLESYNEQFF. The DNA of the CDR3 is TGCGCCAGCAGCTTAGAGAGCTACAATGAGCAGTTCTTC. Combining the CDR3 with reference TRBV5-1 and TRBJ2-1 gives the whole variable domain KAGVTQTPRYLIKTRGQQVTLSCSPISGHRSVSWYQQTPGQGLQFLFEYFSETQRNKGNFPGRFSGRQFSNSRSEMNVSTLELGDSALYLCASSLESYNEQFFGPGTRLTVL.

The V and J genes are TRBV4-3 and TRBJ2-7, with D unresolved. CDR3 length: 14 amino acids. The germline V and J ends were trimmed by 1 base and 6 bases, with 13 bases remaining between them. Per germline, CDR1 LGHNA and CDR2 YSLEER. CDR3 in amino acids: CASSQGRSVSEQYF. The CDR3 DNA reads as TGCGCCAGCAGCCAAGGGCGTTCTGTGAGCGAGCAGTACTTC.

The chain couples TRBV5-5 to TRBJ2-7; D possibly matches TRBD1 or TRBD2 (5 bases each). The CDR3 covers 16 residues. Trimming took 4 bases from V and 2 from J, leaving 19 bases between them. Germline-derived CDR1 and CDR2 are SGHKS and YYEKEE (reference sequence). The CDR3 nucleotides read TGTGCCAGCAGCCCTCTGGGGCGGGCTGGCCCCTACGAGCAGTACTTC. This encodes CASSPLGRAGPYEQYF. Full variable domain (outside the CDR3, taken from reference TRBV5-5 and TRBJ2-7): DAGVTQSPTHLIKTRGQQVTLRCSPISGHKSVSWYQQVLGQGPQFIFQYYEKEERGRGNFPDRFSARQFPNYSSELNVNALLLGDSALYLCASSPLGRAGPYEQYFGPGTRLTVT.

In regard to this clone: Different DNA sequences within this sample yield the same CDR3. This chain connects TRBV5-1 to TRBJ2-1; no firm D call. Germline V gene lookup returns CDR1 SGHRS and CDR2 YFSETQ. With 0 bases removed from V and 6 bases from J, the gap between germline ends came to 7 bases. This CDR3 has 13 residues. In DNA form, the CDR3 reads TGCGCCAGCAGCTTGGATGTAGGCAATGAGCAGTTCTTC. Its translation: CASSLDVGNEQFF.

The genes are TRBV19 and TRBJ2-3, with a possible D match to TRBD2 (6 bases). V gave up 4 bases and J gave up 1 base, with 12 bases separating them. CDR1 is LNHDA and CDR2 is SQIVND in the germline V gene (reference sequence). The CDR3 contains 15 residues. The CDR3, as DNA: TGTGCCAGTAGTAAGCGGGCCCCGGGCACAGATACGCAGTATTTT. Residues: CASSKRAPGTDTQYF.

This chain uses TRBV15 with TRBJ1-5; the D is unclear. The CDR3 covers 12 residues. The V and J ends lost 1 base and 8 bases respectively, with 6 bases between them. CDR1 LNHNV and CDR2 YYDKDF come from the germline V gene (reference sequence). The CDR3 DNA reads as TGTGCCACCAGCAGAGTGCGGGAGCCCCAGCATTTT. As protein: CATSRVREPQHF.

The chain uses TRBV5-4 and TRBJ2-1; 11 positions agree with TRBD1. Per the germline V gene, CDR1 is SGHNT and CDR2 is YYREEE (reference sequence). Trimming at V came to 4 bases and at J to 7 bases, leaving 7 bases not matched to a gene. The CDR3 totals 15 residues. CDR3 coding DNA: TGTGCCAGCAGCCTACCTGGGACAGGGGGTAATGAGCAGTTCTTC. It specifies CASSLPGTGGNEQFF.

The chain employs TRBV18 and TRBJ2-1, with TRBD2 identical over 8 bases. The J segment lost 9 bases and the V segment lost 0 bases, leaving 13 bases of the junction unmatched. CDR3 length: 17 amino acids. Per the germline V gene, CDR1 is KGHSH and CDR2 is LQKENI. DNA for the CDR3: TGTGCCAGCTCACCACCGGGGTTTGGTAGCGGGACTACTGAGCAGTTCTTC. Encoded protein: CASSPPGFGSGTTEQFF.

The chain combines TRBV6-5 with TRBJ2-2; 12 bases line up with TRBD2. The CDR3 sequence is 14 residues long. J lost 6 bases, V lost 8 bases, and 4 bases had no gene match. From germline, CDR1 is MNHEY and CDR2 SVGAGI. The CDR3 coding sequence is TGTGCCAGCCTGACTAGCGGGGGTGCCGGGGAGCTGTTTTTT. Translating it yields CASLTSGGAGELFF.

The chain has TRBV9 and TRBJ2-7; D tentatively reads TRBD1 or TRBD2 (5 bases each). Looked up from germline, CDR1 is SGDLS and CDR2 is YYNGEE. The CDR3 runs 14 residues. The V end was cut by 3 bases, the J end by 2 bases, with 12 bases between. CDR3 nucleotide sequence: TGTGCCAGCAGCGCTGGGGGACCAACCTACGAGCAGTACTTC. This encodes CASSAGGPTYEQYF.

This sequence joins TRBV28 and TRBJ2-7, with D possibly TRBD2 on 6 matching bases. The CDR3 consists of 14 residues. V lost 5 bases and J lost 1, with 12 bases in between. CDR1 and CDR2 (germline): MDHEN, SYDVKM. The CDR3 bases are TGTGCCAGCAGTCCCCCTAGCGATTCCTACGAGCAGTACTTC. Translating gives CASSPPSDSYEQYF. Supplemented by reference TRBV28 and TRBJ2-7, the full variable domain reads DVKVTQSSRYLVKRTGEKVFLECVQDMDHENMFWYRQDPGLGLRLIYFSYDVKMKEKGDIPEGYSVSREKKERFSLILESASTNQTSMYLCASSPPSDSYEQYFGPGTRLTVT.

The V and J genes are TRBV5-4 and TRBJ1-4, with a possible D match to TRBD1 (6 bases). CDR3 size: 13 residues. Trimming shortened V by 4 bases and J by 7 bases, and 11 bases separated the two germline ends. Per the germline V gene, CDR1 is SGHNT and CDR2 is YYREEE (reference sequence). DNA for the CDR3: TGTGCCAGCAGCCCCAGGGGTGGTGAAAAACTGTTTTTT. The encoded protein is CASSPRGGEKLFF.

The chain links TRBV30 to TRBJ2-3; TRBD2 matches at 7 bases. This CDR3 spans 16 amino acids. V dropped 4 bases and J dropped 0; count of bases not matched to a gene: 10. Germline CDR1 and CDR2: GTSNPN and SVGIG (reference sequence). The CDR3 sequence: CAWTEGGPCSTDTQYF. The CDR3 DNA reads TGTGCCTGGACTGAGGGAGGGCCATGTAGCACAGATACGCAGTATTTT.